The sequence of this TCR beta chain was determined in a study of T-cell memory formation after mild COVID-19. The CDR3 loop spans 14 amino acids. CDR1 SEHNR and CDR2 FQNEAQ come from the germline V gene (reference sequence). This clonotype occurred a few times. Its target is not known. Mismatch with germline at one junction end may stem from a read error. TCRdb ran MiXCR on the 5' RACE reads and lists one entry per CDR3 protein. The sample holds just under 350,000 distinct CDR3 sequences; 10% to 15% are singletons and the top ten take over 20%. General study results and limits: Pre-infection memory showed some responding clones, and this suggested that cross-reactive memory joined. Largely, contracting CD4+ clones fell within CM and EM, and contracting CD8+ clones within EMRA.

The chain employs TRBV7-9 and TRBJ2-2, with TRBD1 identical over 7 bases. Sequencing was done on a sample of PBMCs or a T cell subset sorted from them (not recorded which). The receptor comes from a man between 18 and 29 years old who had mild COVID-19 (a few samples of this study predate the infection). Cell type and time point are not known. The CDR3 nucleotides read TGTGCCAGCAGCGTGACAGGGAACGCCGGGGAGCTGTTTTTT. It translates to CASSVTGNAGELFF.